Presented here are 6 T cell receptor beta chains from one specimen sequenced in a study of blood T cell repertoires in COVID-19. TCRdb's copy holds only in-frame clones and misses some; the assay was immunoSEQ multiplex PCR. In the table there are 210,000 or so clones, 85% to 90% of which are singletons. The sequenced sample was peripheral blood. These receptors were taken from a man aged 45 to 65 with acute or convalescent COVID-19.

The chain employs TRBV7-2 and TRBJ1-5, with 11 bases lining up with TRBD1. Germline V lookup: CDR1 SGHTA, CDR2 FQGNSA. The CDR3 covers 15 residues. Trimming removed 5 bases from V and 3 bases from J; junction bases left unmatched: 3. The CDR3 here is CASSRTGGDNQPQHF. The CDR3 DNA sequence: TGTGCCAGCAGCCGGACAGGGGGCGACAATCAGCCCCAGCATTTT.

V is TRBV7-8 and J is TRBJ1-4; 8 nucleotides agree with TRBD1. Looked up from germline, CDR1 is SGHVS and CDR2 is FQNEAQ. CDR3 size: 15 residues. J gave up 8 bases and V 3 bases, and 8 bases lay outside the gene matches. This chain's CDR3 is CASSFQDRAGEKLFF. The CDR3 DNA reads TGTGCCAGCAGCTTTCAGGACAGGGCGGGGGAAAAACTGTTTTTT.

The rearrangement uses TRBV7-9 and TRBJ1-1, with no clear D. Germline V gene data show CDR1 as SEHNR and CDR2 as FQNEAQ (reference sequence). Trimming took off 5 bases at V and 1 base at J, with 5 bases between the two ends. The CDR3 extends over 12 amino acids. The CDR3 is CASSIQNTEAFF. As DNA, the CDR3 is TGTGCCAGCAGCATTCAGAACACTGAAGCTTTCTTT.

The rearrangement uses TRBV29-1 and TRBJ1-5, with 7 bases identical to TRBD1. Losses at the gene ends were 5 bases for V and 7 bases for J; bases not matched to a gene: 8. CDR1 is SQVTM and CDR2 is ANQGSEA in the germline V gene. The CDR3 spans 13 residues. CDR3 region: CSVRETGDQPQHF. In nucleotides, the CDR3 is TGCAGCGTTAGAGAAACAGGGGACCAGCCCCAGCATTTT.

The chain has TRBV11-2 and TRBJ1-6; no definite D call. Germline-derived CDR1 and CDR2 are SGHAT and FQNNGV. Between the trimmed V and J ends, which lost 8 bases and 1 base, there was a span of 12 bases. The CDR3 extends over 15 amino acids. The CDR3 DNA is TGTGCCAGCCGCGGGCGCGGGTCCTATAATTCACCCCTCCACTTT. It codes for CASRGRGSYNSPLHF.

The V call is TRBV30, the J call TRBJ1-6; D not certain. Germline loops: CDR1 GTSNPN, CDR2 SVGIG (reference sequence). The length of the CDR3 is 16 residues. The V end lost 2 bases, the J end lost 0 bases, and 11 bases lay between the germline ends. The CDR3 coding sequence is TGTGCCTGGAGTAATGGCGGATCCTCCTATAATTCACCCCTCCACTTT. This encodes CAWSNGGSSYNSPLHF.